This T cell receptor beta chain was identified during a study of immune evolution from preneoplasia to lung adenocarcinoma. Histologic diagnosis was independently verified by two lung pathologists. About this clone itself: Its cognate antigen is unknown.

This CDR3 is built from 15 residues. Germline V CDR1 and CDR2: MNHEY, SMNVEV (reference sequence). J gave up 6 bases and V 5 bases, and 8 bases lay outside the gene matches. Sequenced by immunoSEQ multiplex PCR; TCRdb stores in-frame clones only, minus some. Among about 5,000 clones listed, 86% were seen once. Study-level findings and limits: Later-stage lesions appeared to have more T cells, more diversity, less clonality.

What was sequenced was FFPE lung adenocarcinoma in situ tissue. This chain uses TRBV27 with TRBJ2-4; 9 bases agree with TRBD1. The sequence was collected from a person aged 65-85 years with lung adenocarcinoma. Here the CDR3 reads CASSPLRTGVNIQYF. For the CDR3, the DNA is TGTGCCAGCAGTCCTCTCCGGACAGGGGTAAACATTCAGTACTTC.